This T cell receptor beta chain was sequenced in a study of cytomegalovirus exposure and HLA in healthy donors. Study-wide findings and caveats: Among donors in an Asian-associated ancestry cluster, a later analysis reportedly found fewer N-insertions than the roughly 700-donor mean. TCR beta V- and J-gene trimming, according to a later analysis, was linked to a missense DCLRE1C variant.

Trimming took 1 base from V and 7 from J; bases not matched to a gene: 15. Germline values: CDR1 MGHRA, CDR2 YSYEKL. The CDR3 is 17 residues long. Remarks on this clone: Its antigen remains unknown.

The PCR made use of 60 Vbeta and 13 Jbeta primers. As originally analysed: Later, tens of millions of unique TCR beta chains were counted in an analysis, and approximately 9.9 million of them were shared. Sequencing was performed with immunoSEQ multiplex PCR; in TCRdb, only in-frame clones are kept and a portion is missing. The V and J calls and clone size come from that table; D and trimming were worked out from the DNA. This table holds some 220,000 clones, 78% found once. Sequenced: PBMCs. V is TRBV4-1 and J is TRBJ1-2, with 7 bases lining up with TRBD1. The TCR comes from a boy aged 5-17 years in good health and CMV-seronegative. The CDR3 coding sequence is TGCGCCAGCAGCCAAGCGTTCACATCAGGGGGAATGGGTGGCTACACCTTC. Translation: CASSQAFTSGGMGGYTF.